This T cell receptor beta chain stems from a study of cytomegalovirus exposure and HLA in healthy donors. Primers included in the PCR were 60 Vbeta and 13 Jbeta primers. The table came from immunoSEQ multiplex PCR; TCRdb's copy has only in-frame clones and leaves some out. The table records 200,000 to 250,000 clones, less than 80% of them present only once. From germline, CDR1 is SGHRS and CDR2 YFSETQ. The ends were cut back, 4 bases at V and 1 base at J, with 20 bases in the middle. This CDR3 comprises 17 residues. The sample comprised PBMCs. The rearrangement joins TRBV5-1 to TRBJ1-1; D is possibly TRBD1 (6 bases). This TCR was sampled from a girl aged 2 to 10 in good health and CMV-seronegative. Written as DNA, the CDR3 is TGCGCCAGCAGCCACAGACAGGTTGGGTATGAGAACACTGAAGCTTTCTTT. This encodes CASSHRQVGYENTEAFF.